What follows are 29 T cell receptor beta chains derived from one specimen sequenced in a study of blood T cell repertoires in COVID-19. Profiling relied on immunoSEQ multiplex PCR, and the TCRdb table lists in-frame clones only, not all of them. This table has about 89,000 clones, about 80% appearing once. Source material: peripheral blood. All receptors come from a human donor in a cohort sampled during active COVID-19.

The gene calls are TRBV28 and TRBJ1-3, with TRBD1 as a possible D gene (5 bases). This CDR3 contains 14 residues. V lost 5 bases, J lost 2 bases, and 10 bases lay in between. The germline gives CDR1 MDHEN, CDR2 SYDVKM. CDR3 DNA sequence: TGTGCCAGCAGTGTGGGGGGACCTGGAAACACCATATATTTT. This encodes CASSVGGPGNTIYF. Full variable domain (remainder filled in from reference TRBV28 and TRBJ1-3): DVKVTQSSRYLVKRTGEKVFLECVQDMDHENMFWYRQDPGLGLRLIYFSYDVKMKEKGDIPEGYSVSREKKERFSLILESASTNQTSMYLCASSVGGPGNTIYFGEGSWLTVV.

This chain connects TRBV19 to TRBJ1-4, with D possibly TRBD1 on 5 matching bases. The germline CDR1 and CDR2 sequences are LNHDA and SQIVND (reference sequence). The CDR3 is 15 residues long. V lost 7 bases and J 3 bases, leaving 15 bases between the germline ends. This chain's CDR3 is CASKVGAVPNEKLFF. CDR3 nucleotides: TGTGCCAGTAAGGTAGGGGCTGTCCCTAATGAAAAACTGTTTTTT.

The rearrangement uses TRBV5-4 and TRBJ2-1; 10 positions agree with TRBD1. V dropped 4 bases and J dropped 6; count of bases not matched to a gene: 1. Germline values: CDR1 SGHNT, CDR2 YYREEE (reference sequence). CDR3 length: 13 amino acids. The CDR3 is CASSRDRGNEQFF. As DNA, the CDR3 is TGTGCCAGCAGCCGGGACAGGGGCAATGAGCAGTTCTTC.

V and J are TRBV27 and TRBJ1-6; D is undetermined. The CDR3 runs to 14 residues. Germline values: CDR1 MNHEY, CDR2 SMNVEV (reference sequence). Trimming took off 6 bases at V and 6 bases at J, with 12 bases between the two ends. The CDR3 region is CASRDGSFNSPLHF. The CDR3 nucleotides are TGTGCCAGCAGAGACGGGTCGTTTAATTCACCCCTCCACTTT.

The rearrangement uses TRBV3-1 (or the pseudogene TRBV3-2) and TRBJ2-7; 12 bases match TRBD2. The CDR3 runs 14 residues. Germline V gene data show CDR1 as LGHDT and CDR2 as YNNKEL (reference sequence). J lost 4 bases, V lost 4 bases, and 2 bases had no gene match. The CDR3 loop is CASSPTSGRYEQYF. The CDR3 DNA sequence: TGTGCCAGCAGCCCGACTAGCGGGAGATACGAGCAGTACTTC.

V gene TRBV28 combines with J gene TRBJ1-5; D is perhaps TRBD1 (6 bases). From germline, CDR1 is MDHEN and CDR2 SYDVKM. The CDR3 is 14 residues long. The ends were cut back, 9 bases at V and 3 bases at J, with 15 bases in the middle. The CDR3 coding sequence is TGTGCCAGTACGGGACACATATTCAATCAGCCCCAGCATTTT. Translated, it gives CASTGHIFNQPQHF.

This sequence joins TRBV3-1 (or the pseudogene TRBV3-2) and TRBJ1-2; 9 bases line up with TRBD1. From germline, CDR1 is LGHDT and CDR2 YNNKEL (reference sequence). J lost 2 bases, V lost 3 bases, and 4 bases had no gene match. This CDR3 has 15 amino acids. The CDR3 DNA reads TGTGCCAGCAGCCAGGCCGGGACAGGGAACTATGGCTACACCTTC. Translated, it gives CASSQAGTGNYGYTF.

This chain connects TRBV28 to TRBJ2-1; 10 positions agree with TRBD2. Trimming removed 4 bases from V and 4 bases from J; junction bases left unmatched: 10. Germline values: CDR1 MDHEN, CDR2 SYDVKM. CDR3 length equals 17 residues. The CDR3 bases are TGTGCCAGCAGTTATACCCTTCGGACTAGCGGATACAATGAGCAGTTCTTC. This translates into CASSYTLRTSGYNEQFF.

The chain joins TRBV24-1 to TRBJ2-2; 10 nucleotides align to TRBD1. The CDR3 has 15 amino acids. V shed 7 bases and J 5 bases; nucleotides not matched to a gene: 6. Germline V CDR1 and CDR2: KGHDR, SFDVKD. The CDR3 protein is CATSLDRGRTGELFF. Written as DNA, the CDR3 is TGTGCCACCAGCCTTGACAGGGGGCGAACCGGGGAGCTGTTTTTT.

The chain recombines TRBV28 with TRBJ2-6; D may be TRBD1 (5 bases). Germline assignment: CDR1 MDHEN and CDR2 SYDVKM. V was trimmed by 7 bases and J by 0 bases, leaving 13 bases between them. This CDR3 contains 16 residues. CDR3: CASKLTGISGANVLTF. The CDR3 DNA reads TGTGCCAGCAAACTAACAGGCATCTCTGGGGCCAACGTCCTGACTTTC.

The chain uses TRBV10-3 and TRBJ1-3, with a possible D match to TRBD1 (6 bases). The CDR3 is 14 amino acids. Between the trimmed V and J ends, which lost 10 bases and 0 bases, there was a span of 13 bases. Germline assignment: CDR1 ENHRY and CDR2 SYGVKD. For the CDR3, the DNA is TGTGCCACCGGAAACAGGGTCTCTGGAAACACCATATATTTT. This codes for CATGNRVSGNTIYF.

This clone was detected only once. This chain joins TRBV5-6 and TRBJ1-1; D is uncertain. The germline gives CDR1 SGHDT, CDR2 YYEEEE. The CDR3 loop spans 14 amino acids. V lost 1 base and J 6 bases, leaving 13 bases between the germline ends. The CDR3 DNA sequence: TGTGCCAGCAGCTTGCGGGAGGTGTGGGCTGAAGCTTTCTTT. Amino acid sequence: CASSLREVWAEAFF.

The chain is built from TRBV5-4 and TRBJ2-4; 11 bases line up with TRBD1. The CDR3 is made up of 19 amino acids. The germline V gene encodes CDR1 SGHNT and CDR2 YYREEE (reference sequence). V trimming: 0 bases; J trimming: 2 bases; junction bases outside the gene matches: 10. The CDR3 nucleotides read TGTGCCAGCAGCTTGGTAGGGACAGGGGGGGTTCTTTCCAAAAACATTCAGTACTTC. It translates to CASSLVGTGGVLSKNIQYF.

This clone was seen only a few times. This chain links TRBV28 with TRBJ2-1; 11 bases are shared with TRBD2. Germline V gene lookup returns CDR1 MDHEN and CDR2 SYDVKM. Trimming cost V 3 bases and J 7 bases; bases outside gene matches: 8. The CDR3 consists of 16 residues. CDR3 in amino acids: CASSLDSGRALNEQFF. The CDR3 DNA reads as TGTGCCAGCAGTTTGGATAGCGGGAGGGCCCTAAATGAGCAGTTCTTC. Full variable domain (missing parts from reference TRBV28 and TRBJ2-1): DVKVTQSSRYLVKRTGEKVFLECVQDMDHENMFWYRQDPGLGLRLIYFSYDVKMKEKGDIPEGYSVSREKKERFSLILESASTNQTSMYLCASSLDSGRALNEQFFGPGTRLTVL.

This chain links TRBV28 with TRBJ2-1, with D tentatively TRBD2 (6 bases). With 6 bases removed from V and 6 bases from J, the gap between germline ends came to 15 bases. This CDR3 spans 14 amino acids. From germline, CDR1 is MDHEN and CDR2 SYDVKM. The CDR3 sequence: CASSPPGVGNEQFF. For the CDR3, the DNA is TGTGCCAGCAGCCCCCCGGGAGTCGGCAATGAGCAGTTCTTC.

The chain recombines TRBV7-9 with TRBJ2-1, with 12 bases lining up with TRBD2. The CDR3 loop spans 17 amino acids. Germline CDR1 SEHNR, CDR2 FQNEAQ (reference sequence). The V and J ends lost 5 bases and 5 bases, in that order; junction bases with no gene match: 10. CDR3 DNA sequence: TGTGCCAGCAGCCAGGCCCTAGCGGGAGGGCCGGACAATGAGCAGTTCTTC. Its translation: CASSQALAGGPDNEQFF.

This clone was detected a few times. The CDR3 loop is CAWSSTGGTEAFF. DNA for the CDR3: TGTGCCTGGAGTAGCACAGGGGGCACTGAAGCTTTCTTT. The chain carries TRBV30 and TRBJ1-1, with 8 bases identical to TRBD1. The V gene's germline CDR1 is GTSNPN and CDR2 SVGIG (reference sequence). J lost 4 bases, V lost 2 bases, and 3 bases had no gene match. This CDR3 is 13 amino acids long.

This chain uses TRBV7-2 with TRBJ2-2; possibly TRBD1 for D (6 bases). Per the germline V gene, CDR1 is SGHTA and CDR2 is FQGNSA. The length of the CDR3 is 15 residues. Trimming left V 3 bases short and J 6 bases short, with 14 bases between. CDR3 sequence (DNA): TGTGCCAGCAGCTTTGGCATACAGGGATCCGGGGAGCTGTTTTTT. It specifies CASSFGIQGSGELFF.

The rearrangement joins TRBV10-3 to TRBJ2-7; 7 bases are shared with TRBD2. V trimming: 8 bases; J trimming: 6 bases; junction bases outside the gene matches: 7. The germline V gene has CDR1 ENHRY and CDR2 SYGVKD. This CDR3 spans 12 amino acids. CDR3 bases: TGTGCCATCGCTTGGACTAGTTCCGAGCAGTACTTC. Protein product: CAIAWTSSEQYF.

The genes are TRBV7-3 and TRBJ1-1; the match to TRBD1 covers 8 bases. The germline CDR1 and CDR2 sequences are SGHTA and FQGTGA. The trim removed 5 bases at V and 3 bases at J, leaving 2 bases unmatched. The CDR3 covers 13 residues. CDR3: CASSQDRDTEAFF. The CDR3 DNA reads TGTGCCAGCAGCCAGGACAGGGACACTGAAGCTTTCTTT.

The chain couples TRBV4-3 to TRBJ1-4; 9 nucleotides agree with TRBD1. The CDR3 runs 16 residues. J gave up 8 bases and V 4 bases, and 11 bases lay outside the gene matches. The germline V gene encodes CDR1 LGHNA and CDR2 YSLEER. The CDR3 DNA is TGCGCCAGCAGCCCATCCACAGGGGGCCATCGGGAAAAACTGTTTTTT. Translating gives CASSPSTGGHREKLFF.

The chain carries TRBV18 and TRBJ2-3, with 9 bases matching TRBD2. Germline CDR1 reads KGHSH; CDR2 reads LQKENI. With 4 bases clipped from V and 6 bases from J, the junction kept 14 bases outside the gene matches. This CDR3 spans 17 amino acids. CDR3 in amino acids: CASSLLPPGLASDTQYF. CDR3 sequence (DNA): TGTGCCAGCTCACTCTTACCACCGGGACTAGCAAGTGATACGCAGTATTTT.

This chain joins TRBV2 and TRBJ1-6; 9 positions agree with TRBD1. Germline CDR1 is SNHLY and CDR2 is FYNNEI. With V trimmed by 6 bases and J by 13 bases, 10 bases remained unmatched. This CDR3 is 14 amino acids long. In DNA, the CDR3 is TGTGCCAGCAGGGGACAGGGCGGAATTTTTCCCCTCCACTTT. Translating it yields CASRGQGGIFPLHF.

V is TRBV27 and J is TRBJ1-5; a possible D gene is TRBD1 (5 bases). V shed 8 bases and J shed 2 bases, with 10 bases lying between them. This CDR3 is built from 13 residues. Germline V gene sequence: CDR1 MNHEY, CDR2 SMNVEV (reference sequence). CDR3 sequence: CASFLGGNQPQHF. The CDR3, as DNA: TGTGCCAGCTTTTTAGGGGGCAATCAGCCCCAGCATTTT.

The chain uses TRBV28 and TRBJ2-7, with D perhaps TRBD1 (6 bases). The CDR3 extends over 14 amino acids. Germline CDR1 and CDR2: MDHEN and SYDVKM. V lost 5 bases and J 1 base, leaving 12 bases between the germline ends. The CDR3 spells CASSTMTGSYEQYF. CDR3 sequence (DNA): TGTGCCAGCAGTACTATGACAGGTTCCTACGAGCAGTACTTC.

This rearrangement joins TRBV14 to TRBJ2-2, with 8 bases fitting TRBD2. Germline V gene sequence: CDR1 SGHDN, CDR2 FVKESK. V shed 1 base, J shed 7 bases, and the junction held 11 bases outside the gene matches. The CDR3 runs 17 residues. CDR3 protein: CASSQGPGGPFFGELFF. The CDR3 DNA is TGTGCCAGCAGCCAAGGTCCGGGAGGGCCGTTCTTCGGGGAGCTGTTTTTT. Full variable domain (outside the CDR3, taken from reference TRBV14 and TRBJ2-2): EAGVTQFPSHSVIEKGQTVTLRCDPISGHDNLYWYRRVMGKEIKFLLHFVKESKQDESGMPNNRFLAERTGGTYSTLKVQPAELEDSGVYFCASSQGPGGPFFGELFFGEGSRLTVL.

The rearrangement uses TRBV11-3 and TRBJ2-1; a possible D gene is TRBD1 (6 bases). The CDR3 loop spans 14 amino acids. Germline values: CDR1 SGHNT, CDR2 YENEEA. The ends were cut back, 0 bases at V and 12 bases at J, with 15 bases in the middle. CDR3 in amino acids: CASSLEGGVSRQFF. For the CDR3, the DNA is TGTGCCAGCAGCTTAGAAGGGGGAGTCTCACGGCAGTTCTTC.

The rearrangement uses TRBV27 and TRBJ2-5; D is possibly TRBD2 (6 bases). The V and J ends lost 6 bases and 9 bases respectively, with 26 bases between them. From germline, CDR1 is MNHEY and CDR2 SMNVEV (reference sequence). The CDR3 is made up of 16 amino acids. The CDR3 region is CASSPPPTSGFGAQYF. CDR3 DNA: TGTGCCAGCAGCCCCCCCCCGACTAGTGGGTTCGGGGCCCAGTACTTC.

The genes are TRBV4-2 and TRBJ2-4; 9 nucleotides line up with TRBD1. Per germline, CDR1 LGHNA and CDR2 YNFKEQ. V shed 0 bases, J shed 8 bases, and the junction held 11 bases outside the gene matches. The CDR3 is 17 amino acids. This CDR3 is CASSQDGSGTGLDIQYF. The CDR3 DNA follows: TGTGCCAGCAGCCAAGATGGTTCCGGGACAGGGTTAGACATTCAGTACTTC.